The T cell receptor beta chain described here comes from a study of T cells in Graves' hyperthyroidism and ophthalmopathy. PBMCs stemmed from approximately 10 ml fresh peripheral blood. Authors of the study amplified TCR beta CDR3 regions from RNA transcripts. Carried out on the TCR CDR3, a first-round RT-PCR used the HTBI primer set. TCRdb independently ran MiXCR on the multiplex PCR reads; one entry per CDR3 protein. The table lists 100,000 to 130,000 distinct CDR3 sequences, approximately 16% of them singletons. A few counts support this clonotype. With V trimmed by 1 base and J by 1 base, 5 bases remained unmatched. This CDR3 is 16 amino acids long. Germline-derived CDR1 and CDR2 are LGHDT and YNNKEL (reference sequence).

The V gene is TRBV3-1, the J gene TRBJ2-5; TRBD2 matches at 8 bases. The sequencing sample was made of blood. The receptor was derived from a woman between 50 and 59 years old with Graves' hyperthyroidism. The CDR3 nucleotides read TGTGCCAGCAGCCAAGCCGCTACTAGCGGCCAAGAGACCCAGTACTTC. Protein sequence: CASSQAATSGQETQYF.